The sequence of this T cell receptor beta chain was determined in a study of cytomegalovirus exposure and HLA in healthy donors. CDR3 length: 15 residues. Trimming stripped 6 bases from V and 0 bases from J, with 15 bases between. Germline CDR1 and CDR2: MNHNS and SASEGT. It was with 60 Vbeta and 13 Jbeta primers that the PCR ran. Assay: immunoSEQ multiplex PCR; the TCRdb copy retains only in-frame clones and omits some. The table records approximately 150,000 clones, approximately 80% of them present only once. Sequenced sample: PBMCs. The chain couples TRBV6-1 to TRBJ2-7; the D is unclear. The receptor was isolated from a young woman in good health and CMV-seropositive. The CDR3 DNA reads TGTGCCAGCAGCGTCAGGCCCGAAAGCTCCTACGAGCAGTACTTC. It specifies CASSVRPESSYEQYF.